The T cell receptor beta chain under discussion was sequenced for a study of shared clonotypes between healthy human individuals. About the study: Ranging from 18 to 49 in age, donors were two women and a few men. Study observations and caveats: There were few donors, and this limited the genetic and exposure-history diversity represented.

All of the donors resided in Nashville, Tennessee, and each was a Caucasian adult. Profiling relied on immunoSEQ multiplex PCR, and the TCRdb table lists in-frame clones only, not all of them. The table has hundreds of thousands of clones, roughly 80% seen once. In regard to this clone: The antigen remains unidentified.

The V and J ends lost 4 bases and 0 bases respectively, with 10 bases between them. The CDR3 runs to 15 residues. Germline V gene data show CDR1 as SGHVS and CDR2 as FQNEAQ. V usage is TRBV7-8 and J usage is TRBJ1-3; a possible D gene is TRBD1 (5 bases). The receptor comes from a woman in her 40s in good health. Some clones in this sample may be carry-over from other donors' samples. Sequencing input: PBMCs. The CDR3 nucleotides read TGTGCCAGCAGCTCGGACGGACACTCTGGAAACACCATATATTTT. It codes for CASSSDGHSGNTIYF.